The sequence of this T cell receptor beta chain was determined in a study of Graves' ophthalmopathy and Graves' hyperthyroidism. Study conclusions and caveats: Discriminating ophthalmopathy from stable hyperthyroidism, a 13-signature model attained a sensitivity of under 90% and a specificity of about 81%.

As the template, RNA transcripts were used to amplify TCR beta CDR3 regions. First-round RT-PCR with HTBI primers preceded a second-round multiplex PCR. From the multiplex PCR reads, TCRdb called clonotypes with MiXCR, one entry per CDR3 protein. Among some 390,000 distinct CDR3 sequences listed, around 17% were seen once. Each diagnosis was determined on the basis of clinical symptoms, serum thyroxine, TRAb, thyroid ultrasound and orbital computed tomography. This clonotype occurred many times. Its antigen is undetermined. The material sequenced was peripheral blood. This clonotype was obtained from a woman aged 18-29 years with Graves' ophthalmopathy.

This CDR3 is CAWSVRTGFGSEQYF. The CDR3 coding sequence is TGTGCCTGGAGTGTACGTACCGGGTTCGGTTCCGAGCAGTACTTC. The chain recombines TRBV30 with TRBJ2-7, with D unresolved. This CDR3 is built from 15 residues. Per germline, CDR1 GTSNPN and CDR2 SVGIG (reference sequence). Trimming stripped 0 bases from V and 6 bases from J, with 18 bases between. The full variable domain, in which reference TRBV30 and TRBJ2-7 provide the parts outside the CDR3, is SQTIHQWPATLVQPVGSPLSLECTVEGTSNPNLYWYRQAAGRGLQLLFYSVGIGQISSEVPQNLSASRPQDRQFILSSKKLLLSDSGFYLCAWSVRTGFGSEQYFGPGTRLTVT.